These 24 T cell receptor beta chains came from one sample sequenced in a study of CXCR4 blockade with PD-1 therapy in pancreatic cancer. Sequenced by immunoSEQ multiplex PCR; TCRdb stores in-frame clones only, minus some. The sample holds roughly 18,000 clones, over 60% seen once. Sequencing was done on a sample of tumor tissue. Receptors originate from a human donor with pancreatic ductal adenocarcinoma.

V is TRBV6-8 and J is TRBJ2-1, with D possibly TRBD2 on 6 matching bases. The germline V gene encodes CDR1 MNHGY and CDR2 SAAAGT. Trimming pared 1 base from V and 4 bases from J, leaving 11 bases between. This CDR3 contains 15 residues. The CDR3 region is CASSYFGGTYNEQFF. DNA of the CDR3: TGTGCCAGCAGTTACTTCGGAGGGACTTACAATGAGCAGTTCTTC.

This clone is medium-sized by share. The J gene is TRBJ1-2, the V gene TRBV11-3; no firm D call. Trimming took 3 bases from V and 7 from J, leaving 15 bases between them. The CDR3 is made up of 14 amino acids. CDR1 is SGHNT and CDR2 is YENEEA in the germline V gene. DNA of the CDR3: TGTGCCAGCAGCTTGTGGGAGGGAACGGCTGGCTACACCTTC. Amino acid sequence: CASSLWEGTAGYTF.

J is TRBJ1-2 and V is TRBV19, with 9 positions matching TRBD1. Germline V gives CDR1 LNHDA, CDR2 SQIVND (reference sequence). The V gene end was trimmed by 7 bases and the J gene end by 5 bases; junction bases not matched to a gene: 8. The CDR3 has 14 amino acids. The CDR3 nucleotides read TGTGCCAGTACCGGTGGACAGGGGCAGTATGGCTACACCTTC. It translates to CASTGGQGQYGYTF.

V usage is TRBV28 and J usage is TRBJ2-7; 9 positions agree with TRBD1. The V gene end was trimmed by 3 bases and the J gene end by 5 bases; junction bases not matched to a gene: 8. The CDR3 is 15 amino acids. Germline assignment: CDR1 MDHEN and CDR2 SYDVKM. The CDR3 spells CASSFAGQGNDEQYF. Here the CDR3 DNA reads TGTGCCAGCAGTTTCGCCGGACAGGGGAACGACGAGCAGTACTTC. Looking up the rest from reference TRBV28 and TRBJ2-7 gives the full variable domain: DVKVTQSSRYLVKRTGEKVFLECVQDMDHENMFWYRQDPGLGLRLIYFSYDVKMKEKGDIPEGYSVSREKKERFSLILESASTNQTSMYLCASSFAGQGNDEQYFGPGTRLTVT.

The chain recombines TRBV29-1 with TRBJ2-3; D assignment may be TRBD1 or TRBD2 (5 bases each). Trimming cost V 4 bases and J 2 bases, with 10 bases left between them. The CDR3 length is 13 residues. In germline, CDR1 is SQVTM, CDR2 ANQGSEA. CDR3 DNA: TGCAGCGTTGGGGGGAGACTCACAGATACGCAGTATTTT. Residues: CSVGGRLTDTQYF.

The V call is TRBV19, the J call TRBJ2-6; D gene unclear. V dropped 5 bases and J dropped 0 bases, with 14 bases sitting between them. The CDR3 covers 17 residues. The germline V gene has CDR1 LNHDA and CDR2 SQIVND (reference sequence). The DNA for the CDR3 is TGTGCCAGTAGTGGGCGGACCTTTGCCTCTGGGGCCAACGTCCTGACTTTC. Translated: CASSGRTFASGANVLTF.

This chain joins TRBV29-1 and TRBJ2-5; tentative D call: TRBD1 (6 bases). This CDR3 has 14 amino acids. In germline, CDR1 is SQVTM, CDR2 ANQGSEA. V was clipped by 4 bases and J by 4 bases, with 16 bases between them. The CDR3 coding sequence is TGCAGCGTTGTACCAGGGGTGGCCGTAGAGACCCAGTACTTC. Protein: CSVVPGVAVETQYF.

The V gene is TRBV11-3, the J gene TRBJ2-3; 9 bases map to TRBD2. Trimming cost V 2 bases and J 8 bases; bases outside gene matches: 8. The CDR3 spans 15 residues. Germline V CDR1 and CDR2: SGHNT, YENEEA. This CDR3 reads CASSLSREGRGTQYF. CDR3 DNA: TGTGCCAGCAGCTTATCGCGGGAGGGCCGGGGTACGCAGTATTTT.

V gene TRBV28 combines with J gene TRBJ2-7; no reliable D call. Deletions cut 6 bases from V and 0 bases from J, with 15 bases between. CDR3 size: 15 residues. Germline V gene lookup returns CDR1 MDHEN and CDR2 SYDVKM. This CDR3 is CASSSHDTYSYEQYF. The CDR3 bases are TGTGCCAGCAGCTCCCACGACACATACTCCTACGAGCAGTACTTC.

J is TRBJ2-6 and V is TRBV6-8; D perhaps matches TRBD1 (6 bases). The CDR3 runs 15 residues. Germline CDR1 and CDR2: MNHGY and SAAAGT. Trimming took 2 bases from V and 5 from J, leaving 10 bases between them. CDR3: CASSYSRGRANVLTF. CDR3 coding DNA: TGTGCCAGCAGTTACAGCAGGGGAAGGGCCAACGTCCTGACTTTC.

This clone is a singleton in its sample. The chain joins TRBV5-1 to TRBJ2-3; 12 nucleotides line up with TRBD2. CDR3 length: 15 residues. CDR1 is SGHRS and CDR2 is YFSETQ in the germline V gene. The V gene end was trimmed by 4 bases and the J gene end by 6 bases; junction bases not matched to a gene: 6. The CDR3, as DNA: TGCGCCAGCAGCGGTGGGACTAGCGGGTTTGATACGCAGTATTTT. This sequence encodes CASSGGTSGFDTQYF.

The chain's CDR3 is CSVTLRHGTGGYEQYF. In DNA form, the CDR3 reads TGCAGCGTCACATTGCGCCACGGGACAGGGGGATACGAGCAGTACTTC. This chain links TRBV29-1 with TRBJ2-7, with 11 positions matching TRBD1. The CDR3 loop spans 16 amino acids. Looked up from germline, CDR1 is SQVTM and CDR2 is ANQGSEA. V dropped 6 bases and J dropped 4; count of bases not matched to a gene: 14.

The chain joins TRBV4-1 to TRBJ1-3; D might be TRBD1 (5 bases). Between the trimmed V and J ends, which lost 1 base and 0 bases, there was a span of 10 bases. Germline CDR1 is MGHRA and CDR2 is YSYEKL. This CDR3 contains 16 residues. CDR3 nucleotides: TGCGCCAGCAGCCAAGGCGACAGAAACTCTGGAAACACCATATATTTT. Protein sequence: CASSQGDRNSGNTIYF.

There are a few counts of this clone. This rearrangement joins TRBV5-1 to TRBJ2-3; D might be TRBD2 (5 bases). In germline, CDR1 is SGHRS, CDR2 YFSETQ. The CDR3 length is 16 residues. Trimming took off 4 bases at V and 2 bases at J, with 17 bases between the two ends. This chain's CDR3 is CASSQGRTGYTDTQYF. CDR3 bases: TGCGCCAGCAGCCAAGGGCGTACGGGGTACACAGATACGCAGTATTTT.

The gene calls are TRBV19 and TRBJ1-2; 9 nucleotides align to TRBD1. Losses at the gene ends were 7 bases for V and 8 bases for J; bases not matched to a gene: 5. The CDR3 is 12 amino acids. The germline V gene encodes CDR1 LNHDA and CDR2 SQIVND (reference sequence). In nucleotides, the CDR3 is TGTGCCAGTAAGGGGGACAGGGACGGCTACACCTTC. It is translated as CASKGDRDGYTF.

The chain joins TRBV30 to TRBJ2-1, with 11 bases matching TRBD2. V lost 2 bases, J lost 14 bases, and 17 bases stayed unmatched. CDR1 is GTSNPN and CDR2 is SVGIG in the germline V gene (reference sequence). The CDR3 extends over 16 amino acids. CDR3 sequence reads: CAWSFDSGRALSSKFF. CDR3 coding DNA: TGTGCCTGGAGTTTCGATAGCGGGAGGGCCTTGTCTAGTAAGTTCTTC.

The chain employs TRBV19 and TRBJ2-5; D not resolved. CDR1 and CDR2 from the germline V gene are LNHDA and SQIVND (reference sequence). Trimming took 8 bases from V and 0 from J, leaving 10 bases between them. This CDR3 has 13 residues. The CDR3 sequence: CASSVSYQETQYF. The DNA for the CDR3 is TGTGCCAGTTCCGTCTCGTACCAAGAGACCCAGTACTTC. The variable domain in full, with the rest retrieved from reference TRBV19 and TRBJ2-5, is DGGITQSPKYLFRKEGQNVTLSCEQNLNHDAMYWYRQDPGQGLRLIYYSQIVNDFQKGDIAEGYSVSREKKESFPLTVTSAQKNPTAFYLCASSVSYQETQYFGPGTRLLVL.

The chain combines TRBV28 with TRBJ2-1; 11 bases agree with TRBD2. CDR3 length: 16 residues. Germline V gene sequence: CDR1 MDHEN, CDR2 SYDVKM. V dropped 5 bases and J dropped 6; count of bases not matched to a gene: 9. In nucleotides, the CDR3 is TGTGCCAGCAGTACCAGACTAGCGGGGCCCCCCAATGAGCAGTTCTTC. It codes for CASSTRLAGPPNEQFF.

This clone appeared a few times. V gene TRBV5-1 combines with J gene TRBJ2-1; 9 nucleotides match TRBD1. J gave up 5 bases and V 4 bases, and 7 bases lay outside the gene matches. The germline gives CDR1 SGHRS, CDR2 YFSETQ. The CDR3 is 15 residues long. The CDR3: CASSLRGDRDNEQFF. The CDR3, as DNA: TGCGCCAGCAGCCTGAGGGGGGACAGGGACAATGAGCAGTTCTTC.

This clone was detected only a few times. The CDR3 nucleotides are TGCGCCAGCAGCTTGTCCAGGGCAACCTACAATGAGCAGTTCTTC. This encodes CASSLSRATYNEQFF. The chain links TRBV5-1 to TRBJ2-1, with D tentatively TRBD1 (5 bases). Per the germline V gene, CDR1 is SGHRS and CDR2 is YFSETQ. The CDR3 consists of 15 residues. Trimming cost V 1 base and J 2 bases, with 10 bases left between them.

J is TRBJ2-3 and V is TRBV19, with D maybe TRBD1 (5 bases). V shed 3 bases and J shed 2 bases, with 9 bases lying between them. CDR1 is LNHDA, CDR2 SQIVND, per germline (reference sequence). There are 14 residues in the CDR3. CDR3 loop: CASSITGYTDTQYF. Written as DNA, the CDR3 is TGTGCCAGTAGTATCACAGGTTACACAGATACGCAGTATTTT.

Concerning this clone: A read error may account for a junction end that differs from germline. The chain joins TRBV30 to TRBJ2-7; weak D call: TRBD2 (5 bases). Per the germline V gene, CDR1 is GTSNPN and CDR2 is SVGIG (reference sequence). CDR3 length: 15 residues. CDR3 sequence reads: CAWTVGLRGSYEQYF. CDR3 nucleotides: TGTGCCTGGACCGTAGGACTCCGGGGATCCTACGAGCAGTACTTT.

V usage is TRBV19 and J usage is TRBJ2-3; D is possibly TRBD1 or TRBD2 (5 bases each). Germline CDR1 is LNHDA and CDR2 is SQIVND (reference sequence). CDR3 length equals 15 residues. V was cut by 3 bases and J by 1 base, with 11 bases left in between. The CDR3 sequence is CASSIIGAGTDTQYF. The DNA of the CDR3 is TGTGCCAGTAGTATTATCGGGGCAGGCACAGATACGCAGTATTTT. The full variable domain, in which reference TRBV19 and TRBJ2-3 provide the parts outside the CDR3, is DGGITQSPKYLFRKEGQNVTLSCEQNLNHDAMYWYRQDPGQGLRLIYYSQIVNDFQKGDIAEGYSVSREKKESFPLTVTSAQKNPTAFYLCASSIIGAGTDTQYFGPGTRLTVL.

The chain has TRBV27 and TRBJ2-1; TRBD2 matches 15 bases. Looked up from germline, CDR1 is MNHEY and CDR2 is SMNVEV (reference sequence). This CDR3 contains 15 residues. V gave up 4 bases and J gave up 11 bases; unmatched junction bases: 6. The CDR3 spells CASSSGTSGRPQQFF. The CDR3 nucleotides are TGTGCCAGCAGTTCAGGGACTAGCGGGAGGCCCCAGCAGTTCTTC.